The 10 T cell receptor beta chains in this list originate from one sample, sequenced in a study of blood T cell repertoires in COVID-19. Sequencing was performed with immunoSEQ multiplex PCR; in TCRdb, only in-frame clones are kept and a portion is missing. The sample comprises 65,000 to 95,000 clones, 89% of which are singletons, and roughly 12% rests with the top ten. Sequences were obtained from peripheral blood. These receptors were collected from a man between 65 and 80 years old with active or convalescent COVID-19.

The rearrangement uses TRBV9 and TRBJ1-1; 8 bases match TRBD1. Trimming at V came to 0 bases and at J to 3 bases, leaving 10 bases not matched to a gene. Germline-derived CDR1 and CDR2 are SGDLS and YYNGEE. The CDR3 consists of 17 residues. CDR3 in amino acids: CASSVGQGLIKDTEAFF. The CDR3 DNA follows: TGTGCCAGCAGCGTAGGACAGGGGTTGATCAAGGACACTGAAGCTTTCTTT.

The chain has TRBV9 and TRBJ2-5; 7 bases align to TRBD1. This CDR3 has 17 residues. Germline V gene sequence: CDR1 SGDLS, CDR2 YYNGEE. Losses at the gene ends were 0 bases for V and 1 base for J; bases not matched to a gene: 9. This chain's CDR3 is CASSVGRQGLFQETQYF. CDR3 bases: TGTGCCAGCAGCGTAGGGAGACAGGGTCTCTTCCAAGAGACCCAGTACTTC.

The gene calls are TRBV13 and TRBJ1-4; TRBD1 agrees at 8 bases. The V gene's germline CDR1 is PRHDT and CDR2 FYEKMQ (reference sequence). Germline trimming cut 2 bases from V and 6 bases from J; bases unmatched to any gene: 8. The CDR3 is 16 amino acids. The CDR3 DNA reads TGTGCCAGCAGCTTAACACAGGGGGGTCTTGATGAAAAACTGTTTTTT. Its protein is CASSLTQGGLDEKLFF.

The V and J genes are TRBV24-1 and TRBJ1-5; the match to TRBD1 covers 7 bases. Germline assignment: CDR1 KGHDR and CDR2 SFDVKD. The CDR3 is made up of 14 amino acids. With 4 bases clipped from V and 7 bases from J, the junction kept 6 bases outside the gene matches. In DNA form, the CDR3 reads TGTGCCACCAGTGAACAGGGGTTGGACCAGCCCCAGCATTTT. Translation gives CATSEQGLDQPQHF.

This clone was counted a single time. The V and J genes are TRBV9 and TRBJ2-2, with a tentative D call TRBD2 (5 bases). The CDR3 totals 14 residues. The V end lost 4 bases, the J end lost 3 bases, and 10 bases lay between the germline ends. Germline CDR1 reads SGDLS; CDR2 reads YYNGEE. The CDR3 sequence: CASSTVRDTGELFF. CDR3 in DNA: TGTGCCAGCAGCACCGTGAGGGACACCGGGGAGCTGTTTTTT.

This chain uses TRBV5-6 with TRBJ2-3, with D tentatively TRBD1 (5 bases). The CDR3 is made up of 16 amino acids. Between the trimmed V and J ends, which lost 2 bases and 6 bases, there was a span of 19 bases. The V gene's germline CDR1 is SGHDT and CDR2 YYEEEE. The CDR3 loop reads CASSLKQVALRDTQYF. As DNA, the CDR3 is TGTGCCAGCAGCTTAAAACAGGTCGCCTTGAGGGATACGCAGTATTTT.

The chain links TRBV7-2 to TRBJ1-5, with 8 nucleotides matching TRBD1. In germline, CDR1 is SGHTA, CDR2 FQGNSA. J was trimmed by 3 bases and V by 5 bases; bases with no gene match: 3. The length of the CDR3 is 14 residues. DNA of the CDR3: TGTGCCAGCAGCCCAGGGGGCCCCAATCAGCCCCAGCATTTT. It yields the protein CASSPGGPNQPQHF.

This sequence joins TRBV27 and TRBJ2-7; 7 nucleotides agree with TRBD1. Unmatched junction bases numbered 11, after V lost 5 bases and J lost 7 bases. Germline CDR1 is MNHEY and CDR2 is SMNVEV (reference sequence). CDR3 size: 14 residues. The chain's CDR3 is CASSPQGFTIEQYF. CDR3 nucleotide sequence: TGTGCCAGCAGTCCACAGGGGTTTACGATAGAGCAGTACTTC.

This sequence joins TRBV2 and TRBJ1-1; tentative D call: TRBD1 (6 bases). This CDR3 is built from 14 residues. Germline V gene lookup returns CDR1 SNHLY and CDR2 FYNNEI. Trimming removed 7 bases from V and 2 bases from J, with 14 bases in between. The CDR3 loop reads CASTEGEINTEAFF. DNA for the CDR3: TGTGCCAGCACCGAGGGGGAGATAAACACTGAAGCTTTCTTT.

V and J are TRBV5-6 and TRBJ2-5, with 7 bases fitting TRBD2. Unmatched junction bases numbered 6, after V lost 2 bases and J lost 5 bases. The CDR3 is made up of 14 amino acids. The germline gives CDR1 SGHDT, CDR2 YYEEEE. The CDR3: CASSFEWGGETQYF. The CDR3 bases are TGTGCCAGCAGCTTTGAGTGGGGAGGGGAGACCCAGTACTTC.